Listed below are T cell receptor beta chains from one sample, sequenced in a study of blood T cell repertoires in COVID-19. TCRdb's copy holds only in-frame clones and misses some; the assay was immunoSEQ multiplex PCR. The table records more than 200,000 clones, roughly 84% of them present only once. The sample comprised peripheral blood. These receptors were collected from a man between 60 and 75 years old with acute or convalescent COVID-19. Both conserved end residues are trimmed from each CDR3.

>TRBV3-1/TRBV3-2|TRBJ1-1
ASSLTGQAVRDTEAF
>TRBV10-3|TRBJ1-2
AISESGGVLGYT
>TRBV2|TRBJ1-2
ASSGSPQGAGYGYT
>TRBV6-5|TRBJ1-1
ASSYESGQGKGAF
>TRBV24-1|TRBJ1-1
ATSDSLNTEAF
>TRBV18|TRBJ2-1
ASSPGGQGTYNEQF
>TRBV11-2|TRBJ2-1
ASSLIATGYNEQF
>TRBV6-5|TRBJ2-7
ASSKTDTRYEQY
>TRBV7-9|TRBJ1-5
ASSHSGGSEPQH
>TRBV30|TRBJ1-1
AWSGQGGGVAEAF
>TRBV29-1|TRBJ2-5
SVVRGGETQY
>TRBV19|TRBJ1-1
ASSIGRRDTEAF
>TRBV7-7|TRBJ2-5
ASSPGLAGKETQY
>TRBV27|TRBJ1-6
ASSVQLGSNSPLH
>TRBV6-2/TRBV6-3|TRBJ2-7
ASSYSPGQGPYEQY
>TRBV10-3|TRBJ2-2
AINGVSGTGELF
>TRBV11-2|TRBJ2-1
ASSPETSGRFNEQF
>TRBV6-5|TRBJ1-6
ASSSKGRTYNSPLH
>TRBV6-5|TRBJ1-2
ASRSMGQGNGGYT
>TRBV5-6|TRBJ1-1
ASSLVREGYGTEAF
>TRBV4-1|TRBJ1-5
ASSHAGSFNQPQH
>TRBV11-2|TRBJ2-5
ASSFSGRRLETQY
>TRBV10-3|TRBJ2-5
AISDGDRVKGQETQY
>TRBV4-1|TRBJ1-2
ASSQEVQLNYGYT
>TRBV3-1/TRBV3-2|TRBJ1-1
ASSSRGDTEAF
>TRBV4-3|TRBJ2-7
ASSHGTSGKSSYEQY
>TRBV5-4|TRBJ1-6
ASSRQGGGSPLH
>TRBV2|TRBJ2-1
ASSEAGGPWNEQF
>TRBV29-1|TRBJ2-3
SVVFSGDLTDTQY
>TRBV5-1|TRBJ1-5
ASSTGQGSNQPQH
>TRBV6-5|TRBJ2-7
ASSSGTAQSYEQY
>TRBV6-1|TRBJ1-1
ASSEDGGGLKEAF
>TRBV6-2/TRBV6-3|TRBJ2-7
ASSYGGQAYSYEQY
>TRBV27|TRBJ1-1
ASSLRGHLNTEAF